The TCR beta chain described here comes from a study of T cells in Graves' hyperthyroidism and ophthalmopathy. Notes on the study in general: Most clonotypes that expanded in the thyroid above 0.001 also showed up in blood.

With regard to this clonotype: Its matching antigen is unknown.

The investigators amplified TCR beta CDR3 regions from RNA transcripts. The TCR CDR3 first-round RT-PCR relied on the HTBI primer set. MiXCR was run by TCRdb on the multiplex PCR reads, yielding one entry per CDR3 protein. Of about 540,000 distinct CDR3 sequences listed, approximately 44% are singletons. From germline, CDR1 is SGHTA and CDR2 FQGNSA. Trimming cost V 6 bases and J 7 bases; bases outside gene matches: 11. This CDR3 comprises 14 residues. This chain links TRBV7-2 with TRBJ2-7; 8 bases are a match to TRBD2. The origin of this receptor is a woman under 30 with Graves' hyperthyroidism. What was sequenced was peripheral blood or thyroid tissue (not recorded which). The CDR3 coding sequence is TGTGCCAGCAGGGATGTAGCGGGGCGTAGAGAGCAGTACTTC. As protein: CASRDVAGRREQYF.